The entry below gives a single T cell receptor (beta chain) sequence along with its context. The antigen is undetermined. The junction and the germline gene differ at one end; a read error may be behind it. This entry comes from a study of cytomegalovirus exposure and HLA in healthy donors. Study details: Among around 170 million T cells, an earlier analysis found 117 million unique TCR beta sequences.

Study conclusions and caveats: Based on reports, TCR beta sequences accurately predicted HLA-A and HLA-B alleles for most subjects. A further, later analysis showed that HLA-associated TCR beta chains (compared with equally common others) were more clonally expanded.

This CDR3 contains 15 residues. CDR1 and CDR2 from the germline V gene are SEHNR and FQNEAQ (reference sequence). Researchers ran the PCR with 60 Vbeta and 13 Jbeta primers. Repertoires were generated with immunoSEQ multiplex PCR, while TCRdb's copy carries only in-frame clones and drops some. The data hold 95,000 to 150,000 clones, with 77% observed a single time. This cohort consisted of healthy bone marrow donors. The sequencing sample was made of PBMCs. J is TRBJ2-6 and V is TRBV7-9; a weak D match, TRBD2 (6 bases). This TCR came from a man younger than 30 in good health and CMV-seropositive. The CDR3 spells CASSSPGTGANGLTF. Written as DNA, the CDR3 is TGTGCCAGCAGCTCTCCCGGGACTGGGGCCAACGGCCTGACTTTC.